This TCR beta chain was recorded in a study of Ad26.COV2.S vaccination and SARS-CoV-2 variants. Notes on the study in general: The TCR breadth and depth analyses may have produced an underestimate of total T cell responses.

Profiled with immunoSEQ multiplex PCR; TCRdb holds only in-frame clones, not every one. The repertoire has hundreds of thousands of clones, 75% to 90% of them found once; the top ten carry over 2%. Treatment indicated: around 19 received Ad26.COV2.S at low or high dose, single or two shots; five or six received placebo; per-sample allocation not given. Following the first vaccine or placebo injection, samples were taken on day 63. Trimming stripped 4 bases from V and 0 bases from J, with 19 bases between. The CDR3 has 18 residues. Looked up from germline, CDR1 is SEHNR and CDR2 is FQNEAQ (reference sequence). In this sample, this clone turned up a few times. The antigen remains undetermined.

This receptor was obtained from a person between 18 and 60 years old who received the Ad26.COV2.S COVID-19 vaccine or a placebo. J is TRBJ2-1 and V is TRBV7-9; a possible D gene is TRBD2 (7 bases). This sample comprised peripheral blood, obtained in a trial of Ad26.COV2.S vaccine versus placebo. In DNA, the CDR3 is TGTGCCAGCAGCTCCAGGGGACTACCAAAGAGCTCCTACAATGAGCAGTTCTTC. Protein: CASSSRGLPKSSYNEQFF.